A single sample is the source of the 9 T cell receptor beta chains below, sequenced in a study of T cell clones after liver transplantation. TCRdb's copy holds only in-frame clones and misses some; the assay was immunoSEQ multiplex PCR. There are about 100,000 clones in the sample; more than 75% occur only once, and just under 1% lies in the top ten. The input for sequencing was CD4+ T cells from blood, taken before liver transplant. The receptors here all came from a human donor who received a liver transplant.

This clone showed up just once. The chain employs TRBV11-2 and TRBJ1-3, with 8 bases matching TRBD1. Trimming at V came to 5 bases and at J to 4 bases, leaving 10 bases not matched to a gene. In germline, CDR1 is SGHAT, CDR2 FQNNGV. This CDR3 region has 16 residues. This CDR3 is CASSPFQGAQGNTIYF. For the CDR3, the DNA is TGTGCCAGCAGCCCCTTCCAGGGGGCGCAGGGAAACACCATATATTTT.

This chain links TRBV18 with TRBJ1-2; 9 bases are shared with TRBD1. From germline, CDR1 is KGHSH and CDR2 LQKENI. Trimming took 4 bases from V and 3 from J; bases not matched to a gene: 6. This CDR3 spans 15 amino acids. The CDR3 DNA reads as TGTGCCAGCTCACTGGTACGGGACAGGGACTATGGCTACACCTTC. It translates to CASSLVRDRDYGYTF.

The gene calls are TRBV30 and TRBJ1-2, with 7 bases fitting TRBD1. Germline V lookup: CDR1 GTSNPN, CDR2 SVGIG (reference sequence). The CDR3 is made up of 16 amino acids. J gave up 4 bases and V 3 bases, and 14 bases lay outside the gene matches. Here the CDR3 reads CAWRGDSTQKGYGYTF. The CDR3 nucleotides are TGTGCCTGGAGAGGGGACAGTACACAAAAGGGCTATGGCTACACCTTC. Full variable domain (rest looked up from reference TRBV30 and TRBJ1-2): SQTIHQWPATLVQPVGSPLSLECTVEGTSNPNLYWYRQAAGRGLQLLFYSVGIGQISSEVPQNLSASRPQDRQFILSSKKLLLSDSGFYLCAWRGDSTQKGYGYTFGSGTRLTVV.

The sample holds many counts of this clone. This chain joins TRBV14 and TRBJ1-3, with TRBD1 matching over 7 bases. With 6 bases clipped from V and 1 base from J, the junction kept 15 bases outside the gene matches. Germline V gene lookup returns CDR1 SGHDN and CDR2 FVKESK. The CDR3 is made up of 18 amino acids. CDR3 in DNA: TGTGCCAGCAGTGGGGCCCCTGGACAGGAGCTTTCTGGAAACACCATATATTTT. It is translated as CASSGAPGQELSGNTIYF.

This chain links TRBV9 with TRBJ2-3, with D unclear. CDR1 SGDLS and CDR2 YYNGEE come from the germline V gene. CDR3 length: 15 amino acids. Trimming removed 1 base at V and 0 bases at J, with 9 bases between. The CDR3 is CASSVIPTSTDTQYF. The CDR3 DNA follows: TGTGCCAGCAGCGTAATCCCGACTAGCACAGATACGCAGTATTTT.

J is TRBJ2-3 and V is TRBV5-1; the D is unclear. Germline CDR1 and CDR2: SGHRS and YFSETQ. The CDR3 length is 13 residues. Trimming took off 0 bases at V and 5 bases at J, with 7 bases between the two ends. The CDR3, as DNA: TGCGCCAGCAGCTTGGCCTACGGAGATACGCAGTATTTT. Translation gives CASSLAYGDTQYF.

The V call is TRBV19, the J call TRBJ2-2; D not resolved. Trimming removed 3 bases at V and 6 bases at J, with 5 bases between. This CDR3 comprises 12 residues. Looked up from germline, CDR1 is LNHDA and CDR2 is SQIVND (reference sequence). The CDR3 DNA reads as TGTGCCAGTAGTATGCCCCCCGGGGAGCTGTTTTTT. Amino acid sequence: CASSMPPGELFF. Together with reference TRBV19 and TRBJ2-2, the CDR3 gives the full variable domain: DGGITQSPKYLFRKEGQNVTLSCEQNLNHDAMYWYRQDPGQGLRLIYYSQIVNDFQKGDIAEGYSVSREKKESFPLTVTSAQKNPTAFYLCASSMPPGELFFGEGSRLTVL.

CDR3 DNA sequence: TGTGCCTGGAGTACCCAACAGGGACGGGCCATATATTTT. It translates to CAWSTQQGRAIYF. The J gene is TRBJ1-3, the V gene TRBV30; D possibly corresponds to TRBD1 (6 bases). The V and J ends lost 2 bases and 11 bases respectively, with 16 bases between them. Germline CDR1 reads GTSNPN; CDR2 reads SVGIG (reference sequence). The length of the CDR3 is 13 residues.

The chain is built from TRBV15 and TRBJ1-2; D not resolved. The V end lost 0 bases, the J end lost 5 bases, and 16 bases lay between the germline ends. Germline V gene data show CDR1 as LNHNV and CDR2 as YYDKDF (reference sequence). There are 16 residues in the CDR3. For the CDR3, the DNA is TGTGCCACCAGCAGAGAATCAGGCAGGTCGAGATATGGCTACACCTTC. Amino acid sequence: CATSRESGRSRYGYTF.